Here is one TCR beta chain with its context. The antigen is not known. TCRdb's table, derived via immunoSEQ multiplex PCR, lists solely in-frame clones and lacks some. The table records some 58,000 clones, 88% of them present only once. The sample belongs to a study of T cell responses to AZD1222 COVID-19 vaccine. The wider study: Pooled samples include second doses given at about 4 or 12 weeks.

The CDR3 loop spans 13 amino acids. CDR1 and CDR2 (germline): MNHEY, SVGAGI. Germline trimming cut 3 bases from V and 7 bases from J; bases unmatched to any gene: 5. Findings and caveats of the study: Regions left unmutated in variants are reportedly the target of nearly half of spike-specific TCRs. CD4 TCRs associated with vaccination spanned spike, dominating at 160-218 and 743-854. Spike-specific TCR breadth and depth went up after people got two AZD1222 doses.

Sequenced material: peripheral blood, taken on day 0 of AZD1222 vaccination. This TCR was sampled from an adult in good health. The chain carries TRBV6-5 and TRBJ2-7; TRBD1 matches 8 bases. CDR3 protein: CASSYPGTGEQYF. For the CDR3, the DNA is TGTGCCAGCAGTTATCCCGGGACAGGAGAGCAGTACTTC.